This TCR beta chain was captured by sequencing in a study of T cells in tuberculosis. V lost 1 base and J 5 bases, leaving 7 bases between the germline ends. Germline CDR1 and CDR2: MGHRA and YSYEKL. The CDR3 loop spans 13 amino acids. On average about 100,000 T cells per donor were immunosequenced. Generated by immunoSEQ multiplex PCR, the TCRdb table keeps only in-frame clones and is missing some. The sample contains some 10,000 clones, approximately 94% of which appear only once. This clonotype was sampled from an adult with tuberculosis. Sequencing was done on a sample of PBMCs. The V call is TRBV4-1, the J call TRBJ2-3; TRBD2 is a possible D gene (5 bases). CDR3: CASSQAAGDTQYF. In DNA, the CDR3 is TGCGCCAGCAGCCAAGCGGCGGGAGATACGCAGTATTTT.